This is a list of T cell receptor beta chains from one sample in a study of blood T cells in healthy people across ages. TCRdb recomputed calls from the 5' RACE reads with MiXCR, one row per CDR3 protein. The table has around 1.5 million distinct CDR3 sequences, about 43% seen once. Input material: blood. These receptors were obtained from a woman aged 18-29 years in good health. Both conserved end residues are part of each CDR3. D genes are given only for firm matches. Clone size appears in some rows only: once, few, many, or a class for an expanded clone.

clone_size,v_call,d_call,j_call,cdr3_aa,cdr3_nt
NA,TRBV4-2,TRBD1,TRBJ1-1,CASSQVQGASNTEAFF,TGTGCCAGCAGCCAAGTACAGGGGGCCTCGAACACTGAAGCTTTCTTT
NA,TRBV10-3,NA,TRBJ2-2,CAISESQAITGELFF,TGTGCCATCAGTGAGTCACAGGCGATAACCGGGGAGCTGTTTTTT
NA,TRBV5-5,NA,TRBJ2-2,CASSFTPAGNTGELFF,TGTGCCAGCAGCTTTACCCCAGCCGGGAACACCGGGGAGCTGTTTTTT
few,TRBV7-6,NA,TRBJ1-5,CASSYGTLGPQHF,TGTGCCAGCAGCTACGGGACTTTGGGCCCCCAGCATTTT
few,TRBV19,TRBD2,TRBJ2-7,CASSTYWGLGYEQYF,TGTGCCAGTAGTACTTACTGGGGACTAGGCTACGAGCAGTACTTC
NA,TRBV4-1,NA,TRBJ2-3,CVSSPQAGPFTDTQYF,TGCGTCAGCAGCCCCCAAGCCGGGCCCTTCACAGATACGCAGTATTTT
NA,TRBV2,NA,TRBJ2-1,CASSASWENEQFF,TGTGCCAGCAGCGCCTCCTGGGAAAATGAGCAGTTCTTC
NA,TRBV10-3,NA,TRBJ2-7,CAISAPPTASYEQYF,TGTGCCATCAGTGCCCCACCGACAGCCAGTTACGAGCAGTACTTC
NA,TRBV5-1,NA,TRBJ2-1,CASSLEPGINEQFF,TGCGCCAGCAGCTTGGAGCCAGGGATCAATGAGCAGTTCTTC
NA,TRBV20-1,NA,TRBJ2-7,CSARLGGQYF,TGCAGTGCCCGTCTGGGCGGGCAGTACTTC
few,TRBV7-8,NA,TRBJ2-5,CASSLEADSQETQYF,TGTGCCAGCAGCTTAGAGGCCGACTCCCAAGAGACCCAGTACTTC
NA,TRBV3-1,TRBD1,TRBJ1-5,CASSQLGTGANQPQHF,TGTGCCAGCAGCCAGTTGGGGACAGGGGCCAATCAGCCCCAGCATTTT
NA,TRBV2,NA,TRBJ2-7,CASSEASGPSPLYEQYF,TGTGCCAGCAGTGAAGCCTCCGGGCCTTCGCCGTTGTACGAGCAGTACTTC
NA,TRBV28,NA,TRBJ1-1,CASSPRQEAFF,TGTGCCAGCAGTCCCCGACAGGAAGCTTTCTTT
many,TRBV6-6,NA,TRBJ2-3,CASGYTDTQYF,TGTGCCAGCGGCTACACAGATACGCAGTATTTT
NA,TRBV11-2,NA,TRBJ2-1,CASSLDEGDEQFF,TGTGCCAGCAGCTTAGATGAGGGAGATGAGCAGTTCTTC
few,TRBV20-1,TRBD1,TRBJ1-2,CSARDYRTGGAFYYGYTF,TGCAGTGCTAGAGATTACCGGACAGGGGGGGCTTTTTACTATGGCTACACCTTC
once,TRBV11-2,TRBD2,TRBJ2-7,CASSIVAGTYNEQYF,TGTGCCAGCAGCATTGTAGCGGGTACCTACAATGAGCAGTACTTC
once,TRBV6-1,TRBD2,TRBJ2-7,CASSDPSTSGRSHEQYF,TGTGCCAGCAGTGATCCTTCGACTAGCGGGAGATCCCACGAGCAGTACTTC
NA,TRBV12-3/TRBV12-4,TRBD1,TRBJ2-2,CASSLGTGMAGELFF,TGTGCCAGCAGTTTAGGGACAGGGATGGCCGGGGAGCTGTTTTTT
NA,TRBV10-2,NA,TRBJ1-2,CASRTCRWGINYGYTF,TGCGCCAGCAGAACTTGTCGGTGGGGGATCAACTATGGCTACACCTTC
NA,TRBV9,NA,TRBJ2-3,CASSHTGNPNTQYF,TGTGCCAGCAGCCACACAGGGAATCCAAATACGCAGTATTTT
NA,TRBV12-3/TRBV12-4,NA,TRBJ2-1,CASSFGGARNEQFF,TGTGCCAGCAGTTTTGGGGGGGCGAGGAATGAGCAGTTCTTC
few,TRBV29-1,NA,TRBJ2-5,CSVDVRGETQYF,TGCAGCGTTGATGTCAGGGGAGAGACCCAGTACTTC
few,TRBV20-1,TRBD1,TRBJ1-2,CSARETGGGYGYTF,TGCAGTGCTAGAGAAACAGGGGGCGGCTATGGCTACACCTTC
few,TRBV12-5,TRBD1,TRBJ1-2,CASGLIRQGYGYTF,TGTGCTAGTGGTTTGATCCGACAGGGGTATGGCTACACCTTC
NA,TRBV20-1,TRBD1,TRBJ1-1,CSASLQGALWEAFF,TGCAGTGCTTCGCTCCAGGGGGCGCTTTGGGAAGCTTTCTTT
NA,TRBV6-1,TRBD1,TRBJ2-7,CASSGDRVTYEQYF,TGTGCCAGCAGCGGAGACAGGGTGACCTACGAGCAGTACTTC
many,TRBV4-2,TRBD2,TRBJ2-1,CASSQVLAVLDNEQFF,TGTGCCAGCAGCCAAGTTCTAGCGGTCCTCGACAATGAGCAGTTCTTC
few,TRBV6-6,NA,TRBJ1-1,CASSYNLGEAFF,TGTGCCAGCAGTTACAACTTAGGTGAAGCTTTCTTT
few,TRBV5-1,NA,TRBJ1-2,CASSPTSVEGGYTF,TGCGCCAGCAGCCCGACCTCAGTGGAGGGTGGCTACACCTTC
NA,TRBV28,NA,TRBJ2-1,CASSLTGPRKEFF,TGTGCCAGCAGTTTAACGGGGCCCAGAAAAGAGTTCTTC
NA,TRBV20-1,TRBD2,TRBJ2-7,CSASSGDSSYNEQYF,TGCAGTGCTTCTAGCGGGGACAGCTCCTACAATGAGCAGTACTTC
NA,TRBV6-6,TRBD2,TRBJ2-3,CASSRYKGGSSPDTQYF,TGTGCCAGCAGTCGCTATAAGGGCGGGAGTTCCCCAGATACGCAGTATTTT
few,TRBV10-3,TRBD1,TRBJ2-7,CAISEFGGTGASYEQYF,TGTGCCATCAGTGAGTTCGGTGGGACAGGGGCCTCCTACGAGCAGTACTTC
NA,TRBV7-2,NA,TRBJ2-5,CASSSRGTTIETQYF,TGTGCCAGCAGCTCCCGTGGGACCACAATAGAGACCCAGTACTTC
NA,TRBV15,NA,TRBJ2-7,CATSRDKGGTNEQYF,TGTGCCACCAGCAGAGATAAGGGGGGAACCAACGAGCAGTACTTC
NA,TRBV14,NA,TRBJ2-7,CASSQEVTGKSGRGQYF,TGTGCCAGCAGCCAAGAGGTGACCGGCAAATCGGGCCGAGGGCAGTACTTC
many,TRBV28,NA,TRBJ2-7,CASAAPDIFPNEQYF,TGTGCCAGCGCTGCTCCAGACATATTCCCCAACGAGCAGTACTTC
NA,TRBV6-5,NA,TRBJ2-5,CASSPYRTQGETQYF,TGTGCCAGCAGCCCATACAGGACCCAGGGAGAGACCCAGTACTTC
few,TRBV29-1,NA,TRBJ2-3,CSVERSGSSTDTQYF,TGCAGCGTTGAAAGGAGCGGGTCTAGCACAGATACGCAGTATTTT
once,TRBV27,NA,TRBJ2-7,CASSRGQLGEQCF,TGTGCCAGCAGTCGGGGGCAGTTAGGGGAGCAGTGCTTC
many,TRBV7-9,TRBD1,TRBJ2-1,CASSLAGTVYNEQFF,TGTGCCAGCAGCTTAGCCGGGACAGTGTACAATGAGCAGTTCTTC
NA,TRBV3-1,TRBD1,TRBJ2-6,CAVWDSSGANVLTF,TGTGCCGTTTGGGACAGCTCTGGGGCCAACGTCCTGACTTTC
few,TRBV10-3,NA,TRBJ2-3,CAISESTGRSDTQYF,TGTGCCATCAGTGAGTCGACCGGGAGATCTGATACGCAGTATTTT
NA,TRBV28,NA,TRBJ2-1,CASSLTGQYYNGQFF,TGTGCCAGCAGTTTGACCGGACAGTACTACAATGGGCAGTTCTTC
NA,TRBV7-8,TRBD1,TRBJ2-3,CASSFTQGAGDTQYF,TGTGCCAGCAGCTTCACCCAGGGGGCCGGAGATACGCAGTATTTT
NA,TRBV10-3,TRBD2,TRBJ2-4,CAISREAGGVAKNIQYF,TGTGCCATCAGCAGGGAAGCGGGGGGGGTAGCCAAAAACATTCAGTACTTC
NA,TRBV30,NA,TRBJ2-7,CALKRVALYEQYF,TGTGCCTTAAAAAGGGTCGCCCTCTACGAGCAGTACTTC
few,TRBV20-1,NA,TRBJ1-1,CSAGLKPNTEAFF,TGCAGTGCCGGCCTGAAACCGAACACTGAAGCTTTCTTT
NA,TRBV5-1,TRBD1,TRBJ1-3,CASSLAETGSGNTIYF,TGCGCCAGCAGCTTGGCGGAGACAGGGTCTGGAAACACCATATATTTT
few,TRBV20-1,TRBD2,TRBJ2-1,CSAGDRGRSYNEQFF,TGCAGTGCTGGAGACCGCGGGAGATCCTACAATGAGCAGTTCTTC